Sequencing of this TCR beta chain was carried out in a study of T cell repertoires in cytomegalovirus infection. At the level of the study: Signatures in public TCR beta sequences pointed to both CMV infection and matching HLA type.

TCRdb analysed the reads with MiXCR anew, one entry per CDR3 protein. There are 150,000 to 200,000 distinct CDR3 sequences in the sample; over 25% occur only once, and roughly 29% lies in the top ten. Trimming removed 8 bases at V and 3 bases at J, with 13 bases between. The CDR3 runs 13 residues. Germline V CDR1 and CDR2: MNHEY, SVGEGT. This sequence joins TRBV6-2 or TRBV6-3 and TRBJ1-1, with D tentatively TRBD1 (5 bases). The clonotype was recovered from a human donor in good health (CMV status not recorded). Some clones in this sample may be carry-over from other donors' samples. Sequencing was performed on PBMCs. The CDR3 is CASSRGWDTEAFF. The CDR3 DNA reads as TGTGCCAGCTCTAGGGGCTGGGACACTGAAGCTTTCTTT.